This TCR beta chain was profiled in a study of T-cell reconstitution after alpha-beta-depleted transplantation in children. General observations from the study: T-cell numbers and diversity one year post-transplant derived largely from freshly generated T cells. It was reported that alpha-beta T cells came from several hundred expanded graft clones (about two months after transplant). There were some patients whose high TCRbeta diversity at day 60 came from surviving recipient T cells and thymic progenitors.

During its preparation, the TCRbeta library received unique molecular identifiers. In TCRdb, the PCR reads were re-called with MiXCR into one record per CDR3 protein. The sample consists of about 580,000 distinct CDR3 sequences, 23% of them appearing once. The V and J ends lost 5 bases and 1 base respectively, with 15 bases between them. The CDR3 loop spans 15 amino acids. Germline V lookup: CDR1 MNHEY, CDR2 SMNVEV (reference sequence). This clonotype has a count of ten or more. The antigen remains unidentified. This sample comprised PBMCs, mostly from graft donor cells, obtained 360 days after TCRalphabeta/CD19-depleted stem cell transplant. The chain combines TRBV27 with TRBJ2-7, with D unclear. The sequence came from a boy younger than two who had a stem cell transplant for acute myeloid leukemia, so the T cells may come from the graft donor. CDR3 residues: CASSPHLARSYEQYF. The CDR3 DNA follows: TGTGCCAGCAGTCCCCACCTGGCCAGATCCTACGAGCAGTACTTC.